This T cell receptor beta chain was sequenced for a study of cytomegalovirus exposure and HLA in healthy donors. Whole-study results and caveats: Compared with the roughly 700-donor mean, an Asian-associated ancestry cluster reportedly had fewer N-insertions, according to a later analysis. Immune exposure information available was restricted to CMV serostatus. The study designated 150 to 200 TCR beta chains cytomegalovirus-associated.

The CDR3 sequence is 14 residues long. V was cut by 3 bases and J by 3 bases, with 9 bases left in between. CDR1 and CDR2 (germline): SGHAT, FQNNGV. Both 60 Vbeta primers and 13 Jbeta primers went into the PCR. Sequencing used immunoSEQ multiplex PCR; TCRdb keeps in-frame clones, though not all of them. The sample records about 110,000 clones, around 60% being singletons. The sample holds one count of this clone. Antigen: not known. The source is a man aged 25-45 years in good health and CMV-seropositive. Sequenced sample: PBMCs. The V gene is TRBV11-2, the J gene TRBJ2-1, with D maybe TRBD1 (5 bases). CDR3 in DNA: TGTGCCAGCAGCTTGGGGCGGATCTACAATGAGCAGTTCTTC. It yields the protein CASSLGRIYNEQFF.